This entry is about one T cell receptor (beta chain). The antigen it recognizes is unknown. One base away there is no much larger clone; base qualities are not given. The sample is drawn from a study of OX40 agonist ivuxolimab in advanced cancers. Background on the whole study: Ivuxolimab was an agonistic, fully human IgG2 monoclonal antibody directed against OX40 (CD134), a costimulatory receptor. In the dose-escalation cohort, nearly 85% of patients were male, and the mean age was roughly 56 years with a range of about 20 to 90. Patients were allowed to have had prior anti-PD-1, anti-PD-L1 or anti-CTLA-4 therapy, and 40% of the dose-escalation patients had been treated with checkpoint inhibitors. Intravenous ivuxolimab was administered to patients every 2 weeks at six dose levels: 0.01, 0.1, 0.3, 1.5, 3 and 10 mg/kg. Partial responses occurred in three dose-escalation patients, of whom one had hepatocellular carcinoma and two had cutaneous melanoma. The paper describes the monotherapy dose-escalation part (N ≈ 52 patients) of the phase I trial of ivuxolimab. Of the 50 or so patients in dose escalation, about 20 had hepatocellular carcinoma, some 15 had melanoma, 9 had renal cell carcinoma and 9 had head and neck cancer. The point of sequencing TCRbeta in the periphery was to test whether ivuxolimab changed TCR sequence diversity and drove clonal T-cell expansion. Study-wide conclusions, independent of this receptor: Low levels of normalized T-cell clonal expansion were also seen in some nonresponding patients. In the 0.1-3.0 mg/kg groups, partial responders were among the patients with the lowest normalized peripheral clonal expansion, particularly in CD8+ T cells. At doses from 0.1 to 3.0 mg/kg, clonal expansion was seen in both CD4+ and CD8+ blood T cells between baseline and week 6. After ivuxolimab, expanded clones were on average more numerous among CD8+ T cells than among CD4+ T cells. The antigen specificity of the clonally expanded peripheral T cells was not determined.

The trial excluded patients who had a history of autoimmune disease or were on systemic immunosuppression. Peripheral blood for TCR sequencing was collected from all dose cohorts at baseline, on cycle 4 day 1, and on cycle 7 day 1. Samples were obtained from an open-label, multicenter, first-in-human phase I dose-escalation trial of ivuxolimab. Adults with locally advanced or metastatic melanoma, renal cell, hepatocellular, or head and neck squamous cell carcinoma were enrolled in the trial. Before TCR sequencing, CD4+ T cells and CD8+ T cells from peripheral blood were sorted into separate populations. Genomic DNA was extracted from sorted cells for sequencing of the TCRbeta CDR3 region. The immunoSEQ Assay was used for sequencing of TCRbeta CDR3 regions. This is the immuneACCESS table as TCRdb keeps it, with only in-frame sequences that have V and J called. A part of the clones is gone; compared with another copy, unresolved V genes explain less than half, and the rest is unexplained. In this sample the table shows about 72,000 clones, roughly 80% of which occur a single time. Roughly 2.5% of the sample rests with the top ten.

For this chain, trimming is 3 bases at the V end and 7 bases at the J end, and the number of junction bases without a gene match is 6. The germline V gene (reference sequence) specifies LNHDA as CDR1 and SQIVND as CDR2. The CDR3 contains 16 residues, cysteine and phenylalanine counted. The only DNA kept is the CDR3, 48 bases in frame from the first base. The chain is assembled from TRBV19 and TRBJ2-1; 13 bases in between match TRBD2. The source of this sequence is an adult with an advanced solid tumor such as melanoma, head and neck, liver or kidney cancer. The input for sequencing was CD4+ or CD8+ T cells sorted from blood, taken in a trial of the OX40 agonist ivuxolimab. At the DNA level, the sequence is TGTGCCAGTAGTATCCTCGGGACTAGCGGGAAGAATGAGCAGTTCTTC. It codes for CASSILGTSGKNEQFF. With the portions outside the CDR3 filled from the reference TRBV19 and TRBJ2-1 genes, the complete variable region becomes DGGITQSPKYLFRKEGQNVTLSCEQNLNHDAMYWYRQDPGQGLRLIYYSQIVNDFQKGDIAEGYSVSREKKESFPLTVTSAQKNPTAFYLCASSILGTSGKNEQFFGPGTRLTVL.